Listed below are T cell receptor beta chains from one sample, sequenced in a study of cytomegalovirus exposure and HLA in healthy donors. Some clones are missing from TCRdb's copy, which holds only in-frame ones; the method was immunoSEQ multiplex PCR. The data show roughly 130,000 clones, about three quarters seen once. The sequenced material came from PBMCs. These receptors were collected from a male donor in good health and CMV-seropositive. Both conserved end residues are part of each CDR3. The D gene is left open where the match is weak. The size field is filled for only some rows; it gives once, few, many or a size class.

v_gene	abundance	j_gene	d_gene	CDR3aa	CDR3nt
TRBV7-6	NA	TRBJ2-2	TRBD2	CASSLEVAGGKNTGELFF	TGTGCCAGCAGCTTAGAGGTAGCGGGAGGCAAAAACACCGGGGAGCTGTTTTTT
TRBV2	NA	TRBJ1-5	TRBD1	CASTGGSSNQPQHF	TGTGCCAGCACAGGGGGCAGTAGCAATCAGCCCCAGCATTTT
TRBV11-1	NA	TRBJ2-5	TRBD2	CASSFGLAGAGGQETQYF	TGTGCCAGCAGCTTCGGTCTAGCGGGAGCTGGGGGCCAAGAGACCCAGTACTTC
TRBV11-2	NA	TRBJ2-3	NA	CASSPMARRTHTQYF	TGTGCCAGCAGCCCGATGGCACGCCGCACACATACGCAGTATTTT
TRBV28	NA	TRBJ1-2	TRBD1	CASRGDRGYGYTF	TGTGCCAGCAGGGGGGACAGGGGCTATGGCTACACCTTC
TRBV7-8	NA	TRBJ1-2	NA	CASSFIYYRDTPGDGYTF	TGTGCCAGCAGCTTCATTTATTACCGGGACACTCCCGGAGATGGCTACACCTTC
TRBV7-6	NA	TRBJ2-3	TRBD2	CASSPGLAGRTDTQYF	TGTGCCAGCAGCCCAGGACTAGCGGGAAGAACAGATACGCAGTATTTT
TRBV29-1	NA	TRBJ2-5	TRBD2	CSVATSGRRTQYF	TGCAGCGTTGCGACTAGCGGGAGGAGGACCCAGTACTTC
TRBV6-1	few	TRBJ2-3	NA	CASSALRVRGQYF	TGTGCCAGCAGTGCCTTGCGGGTCAGGGGGCAGTATTTT
TRBV11-2	NA	TRBJ2-2	NA	CASSLDMSLRGDTGELFF	TGTGCCAGCAGCTTAGATATGTCTCTCAGGGGGGACACCGGGGAGCTGTTTTTT
TRBV7-9	once	TRBJ2-3	TRBD1	CSSSFGQGANTQYF	TGTTCCAGCAGCTTTGGACAGGGGGCGAATACGCAGTATTTT
TRBV7-3	NA	TRBJ2-3	TRBD2	CASSLGTSGTDTQYF	TGTGCCAGCAGCCTCGGGACTAGCGGTACAGATACGCAGTATTTT
TRBV7-6	NA	TRBJ2-5	NA	CASSSLGVQETQYF	TGTGCCAGCAGCTCTTTAGGGGTACAAGAGACCCAGTACTTC
TRBV6-1	NA	TRBJ1-2	NA	CASRSPTGGGHGYTF	TGTGCCAGCAGGTCACCGACAGGCGGCGGCCATGGCTACACCTTC
TRBV19	once	TRBJ1-1	NA	CASSIAGSMDTEAFF	TGTGCCAGTAGTATAGCGGGGTCGATGGACACTGAAGCTTTCTTT
TRBV7-8	NA	TRBJ2-1	TRBD2	CASSLDWTSGGVGREQFF	TGTGCCAGCAGCTTAGATTGGACTAGCGGGGGGGTGGGTAGAGAGCAGTTCTTC
TRBV9	NA	TRBJ2-5	TRBD2	CASSVGTSGAQETQYF	TGTGCCAGCAGCGTCGGGACTAGCGGGGCCCAAGAGACCCAGTACTTC
TRBV21-1	NA	TRBJ2-1	NA	CASGRQGAVDEQFF	TGTGCCAGCGGGCGCCAGGGGGCAGTGGATGAGCAGTTCTTC
TRBV10-3	NA	TRBJ1-1	NA	CAISEAQGGTEAFF	TGTGCCATCAGTGAGGCCCAGGGTGGGACTGAAGCTTTCTTT
TRBV28	NA	TRBJ1-4	TRBD1	CASSSGQPNEKLFF	TGTGCCAGCAGTTCGGGACAGCCAAATGAAAAACTGTTTTTT
TRBV5-1	NA	TRBJ2-5	TRBD2	CASSGLAFAETQYF	TGCGCCAGCAGTGGACTAGCGTTTGCGGAGACCCAGTACTTC
TRBV5-1	once	TRBJ2-7	NA	CASSLSTGHSYEQYF	TGCGCCAGCAGCTTGTCAACAGGGCATTCCTACGAGCAGTACTTC
TRBV7-7	NA	TRBJ2-5	NA	CASSLGGSDQETQYF	TGTGCTAGCAGCTTAGGCGGTAGCGACCAAGAGACCCAGTACTTC
TRBV11-2	NA	TRBJ2-2	TRBD2	CASSLDPGGAGGPTGELFF	TGTGCCAGCAGCTTAGATCCGGGAGGAGCGGGGGGGCCCACCGGGGAGCTGTTTTTT
TRBV5-4	once	TRBJ2-3	TRBD1	CASRLTGGFTQYF	TGTGCCAGCAGGCTGACAGGGGGCTTTACGCAGTATTTT
TRBV18	NA	TRBJ2-5	TRBD1	CASSPPTGGEGTQYF	TGTGCCAGCTCACCACCGACAGGGGGCGAAGGGACCCAGTACTTC
TRBV10-1	NA	TRBJ1-5	NA	CATSGGFNQPQHF	TGCGCCACCTCCGGAGGATTCAATCAGCCCCAGCATTTT
TRBV5-5	few	TRBJ2-7	TRBD1	CASSLARGQGYEQYF	TGTGCCAGCAGCTTGGCCCGCGGACAGGGGTACGAGCAGTACTTC
TRBV6-1	few	TRBJ1-5	TRBD1	CASGDRIYQPQHF	TGTGCCAGCGGGGACAGAATTTATCAGCCCCAGCATTTT
TRBV7-6	NA	TRBJ2-5	TRBD2	CASSFRTSGQETQYF	TGTGCCAGCAGCTTCCGGACTAGCGGCCAAGAGACCCAGTACTTC
TRBV2	few	TRBJ1-6	NA	CASGEFLRGGNSPLHF	TGTGCCAGCGGCGAGTTTTTACGTGGGGGGAATTCACCCCTCCACTTT
TRBV5-6	NA	TRBJ2-1	TRBD1	CASLPRTGEQFF	TGTGCCAGCCTCCCGAGGACAGGCGAGCAGTTCTTC
TRBV2	NA	TRBJ1-5	NA	CASSGQIGQPQHF	TGTGCCAGCAGTGGACAGATTGGTCAGCCCCAGCATTTT
TRBV18	NA	TRBJ2-7	TRBD1	CASSPDRGPFSYEQYF	TGTGCCAGCTCACCAGACAGGGGGCCCTTCTCCTACGAGCAGTACTTC
TRBV7-9	NA	TRBJ1-1	TRBD1	CASSSRDRAPQVNTEAFF	TGTGCCAGCAGCTCCCGGGACAGGGCCCCCCAAGTGAACACTGAAGCTTTCTTT
TRBV9	NA	TRBJ1-4	NA	CASSVGDEKLFF	TGTGCCAGCAGCGTAGGAGATGAAAAACTGTTTTTT
TRBV7-9	NA	TRBJ2-5	NA	CASTLGAEETQYF	TGTGCCAGCACCCTGGGGGCAGAAGAGACCCAGTACTTC
TRBV4-1	few	TRBJ2-7	TRBD2	CASSPYPSGNSYEQYF	TGCGCCAGCAGCCCTTACCCTAGCGGGAACTCCTACGAGCAGTACTTC
TRBV27	NA	TRBJ2-7	TRBD1	CASSGTGSYEQYF	TGTGCCAGCAGCGGGACAGGGTCCTACGAGCAGTACTTC
TRBV5-8	few	TRBJ1-5	NA	CASSLSQYSNQPQHF	TGTGCCAGCAGCTTATCGCAGTATAGCAATCAGCCCCAGCATTTT
TRBV6-1	NA	TRBJ1-2	TRBD1	CASSERPGGYGYTF	TGTGCCAGCAGTGAAAGACCAGGGGGCTATGGCTACACCTTC